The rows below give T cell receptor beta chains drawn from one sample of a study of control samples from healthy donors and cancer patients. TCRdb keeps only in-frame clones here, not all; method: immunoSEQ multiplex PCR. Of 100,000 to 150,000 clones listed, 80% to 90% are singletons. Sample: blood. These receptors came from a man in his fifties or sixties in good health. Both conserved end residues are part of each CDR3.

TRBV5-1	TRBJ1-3	CASSLGGQLLNTIYF
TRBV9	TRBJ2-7	CASSLGWDTYEQYF
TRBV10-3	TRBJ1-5	CAISEGQSNQPQHF
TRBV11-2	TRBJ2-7	CASSLTGVVTYEQYF
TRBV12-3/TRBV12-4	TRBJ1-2	CASSGGPSYGYTF
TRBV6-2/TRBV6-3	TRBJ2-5	CASSQNRGRGETQYF
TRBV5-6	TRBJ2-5	CASSWDQAKTQYF
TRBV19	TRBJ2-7	CASSLGQSYSYEQYF
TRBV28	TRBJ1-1	CASIRGLTTEAFF
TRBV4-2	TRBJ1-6	CASSQDWTAPGLLHF
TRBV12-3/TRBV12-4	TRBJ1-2	CASSRQGRDGYTF
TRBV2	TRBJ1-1	CASRQDKNTEAFF
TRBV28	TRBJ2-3	CASSLHRGTYTDTQYF
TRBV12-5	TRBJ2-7	CASGLGRGSSYEQYF
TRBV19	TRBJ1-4	CASSTQGTAEKLFF
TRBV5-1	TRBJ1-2	CASGPFGTGDYGYTF
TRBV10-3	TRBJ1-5	CAISEQGAGQPQHF
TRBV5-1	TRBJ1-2	CASSSADGSYGYTF
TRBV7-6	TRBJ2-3	CASSLVAGGPPGTQYF
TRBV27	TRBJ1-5	CASSPRGGNQPQHF
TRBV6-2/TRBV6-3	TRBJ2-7	CASSYWSGGRPYEQYF
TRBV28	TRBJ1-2	CASSFGDRSNYGYTF
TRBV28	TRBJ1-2	CASSLRQYGYTF
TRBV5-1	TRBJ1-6	CASSRGTGRNSPLHF
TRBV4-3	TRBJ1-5	CASSQMFLGSQPQHF
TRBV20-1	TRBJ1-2	CSASRPVYGYTF
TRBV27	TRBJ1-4	CASSSLVGEKLFF
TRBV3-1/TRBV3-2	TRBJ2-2	CASSLGTGSGELFF
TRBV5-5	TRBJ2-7	CASSLRLGLAGGFSYEQYF
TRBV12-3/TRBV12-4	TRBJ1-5	CASSWAGRQPQHF
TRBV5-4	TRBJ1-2	CASSLGLGGQGGYGYTF
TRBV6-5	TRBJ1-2	CASSWDRDNYGYTF
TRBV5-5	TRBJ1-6	CASSLAKITGTQNSPLHF
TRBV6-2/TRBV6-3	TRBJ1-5	CASSYLRVNQPQHF
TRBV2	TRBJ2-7	CASSTGTGGTEQYF
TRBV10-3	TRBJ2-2	CAISDWGGDTGELFF
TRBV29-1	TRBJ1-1	CSRGPRGTEAFF
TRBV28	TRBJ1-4	CASSFLPGQGSEKLFF
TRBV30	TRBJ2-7	CAGTSGGAYEQYF
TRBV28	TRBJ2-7	CASSDPRGGGGTYEQYF
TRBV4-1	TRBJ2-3	CASSPPGRATDTQYF